The entry below describes one T cell receptor beta chain. This sample is part of a study of blood T cell repertoires in COVID-19. Germline V CDR1 and CDR2: SGHKS, YYEKEE (reference sequence). The V segment lost 0 bases and the J segment 5 bases; nucleotides outside the gene matches: 7. There are 15 residues in the CDR3. Assay used: immunoSEQ multiplex PCR; TCRdb lists only in-frame clones, some missing. The table shows around 400,000 clones, with roughly four fifths occurring only once. Participants had their cohort set by participant-reported clinical history. Recovery among Cohort 3 donors was established by two negative PCRs, clearance, or symptom resolution.

Sequenced material: PBMCs or T cells enriched from blood (not recorded which). The V and J genes are TRBV5-5 and TRBJ1-2; 7 bases fit TRBD1. This clonotype was obtained from a woman in her forties or fifties who had recovered from COVID-19. The CDR3 is CASSLAVTGYYGYTF. The CDR3 region has the DNA TGTGCCAGCAGCTTGGCCGTGACAGGGTATTATGGCTACACCTTC.